This is a list of T cell receptor beta chains from one sample in a study of OX40 agonist ivuxolimab in advanced cancers. Using immunoSEQ multiplex PCR, the repertoire was profiled, and TCRdb retains in-frame clones only, with some absent. The top ten hold 28% of the sample, which has tens of thousands of clones, about 90% seen once. The source was CD4+ or CD8+ T cells sorted from blood, collected in a trial of the OX40 agonist ivuxolimab. These receptors originate from an adult with an advanced solid tumor such as melanoma, head and neck, liver or kidney cancer. CDR3s include the opening cysteine and the closing phenylalanine or tryptophan.

CDR3 protein	V gene	J gene
CASSETGTGSEAFF	TRBV6-1	TRBJ1-1
CASSFAGHFNEQYF	TRBV27	TRBJ2-7
CASSEDQGNTEAFF	TRBV5-1	TRBJ1-1
CASSSLPGDEQFF	TRBV28	TRBJ2-1
CASSLGSPDEQYF	TRBV7-9	TRBJ2-7
CASSFLGNGEKLFF	TRBV27	TRBJ1-4
CASSYTRGATDTQYF	TRBV6-6	TRBJ2-3
CASSEDVSWETQYF	TRBV2	TRBJ2-5
CASSHVDRPQETQYF	TRBV27	TRBJ2-5
CASTSSGEQYF	TRBV21-1	TRBJ2-7
CASTESSYNEQFF	TRBV2	TRBJ2-1
CSARVAHRSKADTQYF	TRBV29-1	TRBJ2-3
CASSVASGEETQYF	TRBV9	TRBJ2-5
CAVRRDTQYF	TRBV6-1	TRBJ2-3
CASRPGVGNQPQHF	TRBV5-5	TRBJ1-5
CASSQAGGLDQETQYF	TRBV4-1	TRBJ2-5
CASSPRKSNTGELFF	TRBV7-6	TRBJ2-2
CASSITESSYNEQFF	TRBV6-6	TRBJ2-1
CASRSGQIIPLHF	TRBV10-1	TRBJ1-6
CASSWTRGQNTYEQYF	TRBV5-6	TRBJ2-7
CASSQDMLGPGDTQYF	TRBV4-2	TRBJ2-3
CASSLAGGPRETQYF	TRBV7-2	TRBJ2-5
CASRALAGYGYTF	TRBV19	TRBJ1-2
CASRTVDRFSSDQPQHF	TRBV28	TRBJ1-5
CASSPRGAVEAFF	TRBV6-1	TRBJ1-1
CASSSNGGEQYF	TRBV7-6	TRBJ2-7
CSVDGRERGTDTQYF	TRBV29-1	TRBJ2-3
CATGALGDRGYEQYF	TRBV2	TRBJ2-7
CASSTERRSYEQYF	TRBV5-4	TRBJ2-7
CASSLSLAGYYEQYF	TRBV28	TRBJ2-7
CASFHSSYEQYF	TRBV27	TRBJ2-7
CASSPAANGYTF	TRBV5-1	TRBJ1-2
CASSKGEDGAEAFF	TRBV21-1	TRBJ1-1
CASSPNLAGGRGETQYF	TRBV7-2	TRBJ2-5
CASSLVGGSSYEQYF	TRBV5-1	TRBJ2-7
CASSLGQVYSGANVLTF	TRBV5-6	TRBJ2-6
CASSYGGFISYEQYF	TRBV6-6	TRBJ2-7
CASSSSGGARYEQYF	TRBV5-4	TRBJ2-7
CASTLRSNQPQHF	TRBV19	TRBJ1-5
CASSLKENYGYTF	TRBV27	TRBJ1-2
CASSLVELYNEQFF	TRBV5-5	TRBJ2-1
CASSTNPNYEQYF	TRBV5-4	TRBJ2-7
CASSSPELPSSYNEQFF	TRBV7-6	TRBJ2-1
CASSGEGTAKSPLHF	TRBV9	TRBJ1-6
CASSLAEGGWPDTQYF	TRBV5-1	TRBJ2-3
CASSLGRPYEQYF	TRBV7-9	TRBJ2-7
CASPPRGLGNEQFF	TRBV10-1	TRBJ2-1
CASSLGSGELFF	TRBV7-9	TRBJ2-2
CASTANIVAFF	TRBV19	TRBJ1-1
CASSSRGSYEQYF	TRBV27	TRBJ2-7
CASSLGGRTQYF	TRBV5-8	TRBJ2-3
CASSLGREPLGREKLFF	TRBV28	TRBJ1-4
CASSQTVGNTIYF	TRBV6-5	TRBJ1-3
CASSHRPNTGELFF	TRBV5-1	TRBJ2-2
CASSPGRTDTQYF	TRBV6-5	TRBJ2-3
CASSWPSPGEQYF	TRBV5-1	TRBJ2-7
CASGLMGGGPYNEQFF	TRBV12-5	TRBJ2-1
CASSLVGEETQYF	TRBV5-1	TRBJ2-5
CASSLGPGNQPQHF	TRBV27	TRBJ1-5
CASSSSTGGEQYF	TRBV13	TRBJ2-7